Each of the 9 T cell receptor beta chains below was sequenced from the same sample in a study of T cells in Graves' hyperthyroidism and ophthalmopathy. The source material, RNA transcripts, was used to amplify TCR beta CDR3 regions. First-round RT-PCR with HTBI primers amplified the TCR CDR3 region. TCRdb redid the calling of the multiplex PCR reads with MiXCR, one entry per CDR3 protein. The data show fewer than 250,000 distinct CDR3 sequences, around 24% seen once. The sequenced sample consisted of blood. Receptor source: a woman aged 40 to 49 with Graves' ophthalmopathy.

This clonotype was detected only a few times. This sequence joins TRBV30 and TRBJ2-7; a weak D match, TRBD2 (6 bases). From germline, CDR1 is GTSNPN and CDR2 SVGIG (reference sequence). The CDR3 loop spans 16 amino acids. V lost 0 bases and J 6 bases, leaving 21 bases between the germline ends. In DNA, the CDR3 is TGTGCCTGGAGTGTAACAGCGGAGATTGCCGGGGGCGAGCAGTACTTC. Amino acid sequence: CAWSVTAEIAGGEQYF.

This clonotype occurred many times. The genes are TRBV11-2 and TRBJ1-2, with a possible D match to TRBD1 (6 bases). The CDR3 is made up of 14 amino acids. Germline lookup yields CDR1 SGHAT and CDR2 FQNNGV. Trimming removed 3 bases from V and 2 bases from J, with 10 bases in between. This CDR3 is CASSFRQENYGYTF. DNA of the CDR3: TGTGCCAGCAGCTTCAGACAGGAGAACTATGGCTACACCTTC.

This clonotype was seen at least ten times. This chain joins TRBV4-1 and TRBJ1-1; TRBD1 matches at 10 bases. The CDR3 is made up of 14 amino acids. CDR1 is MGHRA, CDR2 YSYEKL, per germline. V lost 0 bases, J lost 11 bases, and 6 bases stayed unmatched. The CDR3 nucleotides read TGCGCCAGCAGCCAAGATTCAGGGACAGGGGAGGCTTTCTTT. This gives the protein CASSQDSGTGEAFF.

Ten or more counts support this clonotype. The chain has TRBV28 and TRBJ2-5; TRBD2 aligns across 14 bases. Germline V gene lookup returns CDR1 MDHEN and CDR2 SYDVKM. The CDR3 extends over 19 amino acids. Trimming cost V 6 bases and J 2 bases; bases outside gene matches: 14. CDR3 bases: TGTGCCAGCAGCGGAAATGCCGGGACTAGCGGGAGTCGACAAGAGACCCAGTACTTC. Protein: CASSGNAGTSGSRQETQYF.

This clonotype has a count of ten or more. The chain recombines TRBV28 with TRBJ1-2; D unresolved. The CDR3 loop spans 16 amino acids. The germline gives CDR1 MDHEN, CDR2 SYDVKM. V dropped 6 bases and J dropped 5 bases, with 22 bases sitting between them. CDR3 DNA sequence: TGTGCCAGCAGCGACCGGACGGGAGGAAACGTTTATGGCTACACCTTC. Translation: CASSDRTGGNVYGYTF.

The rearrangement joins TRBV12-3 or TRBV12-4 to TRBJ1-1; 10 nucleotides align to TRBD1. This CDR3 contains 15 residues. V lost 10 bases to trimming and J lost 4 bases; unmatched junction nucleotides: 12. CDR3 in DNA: TGTGCCACCAGGAGGACAGGGGGAGTTCGCACTGAAGCTTTCTTT. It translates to CATRRTGGVRTEAFF.

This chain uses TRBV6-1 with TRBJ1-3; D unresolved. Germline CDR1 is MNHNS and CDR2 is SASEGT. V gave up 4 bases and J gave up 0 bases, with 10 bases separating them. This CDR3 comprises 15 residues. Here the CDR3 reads CASSVGRYSGNTIYF. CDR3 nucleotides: TGTGCCAGCAGTGTCGGCCGGTACTCTGGAAACACCATATATTTT.

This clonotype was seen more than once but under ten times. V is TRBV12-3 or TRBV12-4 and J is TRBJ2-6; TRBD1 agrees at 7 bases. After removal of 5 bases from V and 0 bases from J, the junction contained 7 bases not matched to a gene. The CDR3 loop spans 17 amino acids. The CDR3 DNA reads TGTGCCAGCAGTCCAACAGGGGTCAGCTCTGGGGCCAACGTCCTGACTTTC. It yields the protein CASSPTGVSSGANVLTF.

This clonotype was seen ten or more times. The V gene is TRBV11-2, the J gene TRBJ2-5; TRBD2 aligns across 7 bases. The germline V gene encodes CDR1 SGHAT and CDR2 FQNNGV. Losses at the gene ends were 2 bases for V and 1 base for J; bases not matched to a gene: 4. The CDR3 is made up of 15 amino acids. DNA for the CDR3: TGTGCCAGCAGCTTACGAGCGGGGCGCCAAGAGACCCAGTACTTC. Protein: CASSLRAGRQETQYF. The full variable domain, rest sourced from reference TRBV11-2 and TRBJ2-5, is EAGVAQSPRYKIIEKRQSVAFWCNPISGHATLYWYQQILGQGPKLLIQFQNNGVVDDSQLPKDRFSAERLKGVDSTLKIQPAKLEDSAVYLCASSLRAGRQETQYFGPGTRLLVL.